This T cell receptor (beta chain) emerged from a study of OX40 agonist ivuxolimab in advanced cancers. This clone is medium-sized within its sample. Its target is unknown. This CDR3 region has 18 residues. V shed 0 bases, J shed 5 bases, and the junction held 13 bases outside the gene matches. In germline, CDR1 is MGHRA, CDR2 YSYEKL. Broader study findings: Within 6 weeks, CD4+ and CD8+ blood T cells expanded clonally at 0.1 to 3.0 mg/kg. CD8+ T cells showed, on average, more clonal expansion than CD4+ cells. Specificity for antigen went undetermined in the expanded peripheral T cells.

Researchers took blood at baseline, on cycle 4 day 1, and on cycle 7 day 1. The method was immunoSEQ multiplex PCR; TCRdb's version includes in-frame clones alone and lacks a portion of them. Seen here are under 25,000 clones, 83% observed once, and the top ten hold 21%. V and J are TRBV4-1 and TRBJ2-7, with 10 bases matching TRBD2. The TCR sequence derives from an adult with an advanced solid tumor such as melanoma, head and neck, liver or kidney cancer. The material sequenced was CD4+ or CD8+ T cells sorted from blood, taken in a trial of the OX40 agonist ivuxolimab. The CDR3 sequence: CASSQDGTSEDIRNEQYF. For the CDR3, the DNA is TGCGCCAGCAGCCAAGATGGGACTAGCGAGGACATACGGAACGAGCAGTACTTC.